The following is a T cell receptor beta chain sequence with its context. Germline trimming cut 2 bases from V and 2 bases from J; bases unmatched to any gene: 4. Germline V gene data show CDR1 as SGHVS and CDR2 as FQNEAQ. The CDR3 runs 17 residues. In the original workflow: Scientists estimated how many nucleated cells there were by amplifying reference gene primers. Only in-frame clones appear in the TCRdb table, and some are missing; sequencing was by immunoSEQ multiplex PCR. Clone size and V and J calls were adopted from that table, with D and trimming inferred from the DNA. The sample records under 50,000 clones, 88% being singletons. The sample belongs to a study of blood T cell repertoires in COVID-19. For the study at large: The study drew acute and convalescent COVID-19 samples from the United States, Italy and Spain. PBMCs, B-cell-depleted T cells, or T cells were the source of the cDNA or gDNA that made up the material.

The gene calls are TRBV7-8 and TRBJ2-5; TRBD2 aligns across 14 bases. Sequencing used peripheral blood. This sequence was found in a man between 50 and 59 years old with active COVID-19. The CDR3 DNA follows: TGTGCCAGCAGCTTACGACTAGCGGGGGGGCAGCAAGAGACCCAGTACTTC. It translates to CASSLRLAGGQQETQYF. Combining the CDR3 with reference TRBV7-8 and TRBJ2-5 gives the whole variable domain GAGVSQSPRYKVAKRGQDVALRCDPISGHVSLFWYQQALGQGPEFLTYFQNEAQLDKSGLPSDRFFAERPEGSVSTLKIQRTQQEDSAVYLCASSLRLAGGQQETQYFGPGTRLLVL.